The present entry profiles one TCR beta chain with its context. This sample was included in a study of blood T cell repertoires in COVID-19. Repertoires were generated with immunoSEQ multiplex PCR, while TCRdb's copy carries only in-frame clones and drops some. The table lists about 220,000 clones, about 86% of them singletons, with 1.3% in the top ten. The CDR3 length is 14 residues. CDR1 SGHTS and CDR2 YDEGEE come from the germline V gene. V was clipped by 4 bases and J by 5 bases, with 13 bases between them. This sequence originates from a woman aged 40-49 years with acute COVID-19. The sample consisted of PBMCs or T cells enriched from blood (not recorded which). The chain carries TRBV5-8 and TRBJ2-1, with a possible D match to TRBD1 (5 bases). The CDR3 sequence is CASSQDSRDNEQFF. CDR3 nucleotides: TGTGCCAGCAGCCAAGACAGTAGGGACAATGAGCAGTTCTTC.